A single sample gave rise to the 11 T cell receptor beta chains below, sequenced in a study of OX40 agonist ivuxolimab in advanced cancers. Repertoires were generated with immunoSEQ multiplex PCR, while TCRdb's copy carries only in-frame clones and drops some. The sample records some 45,000 clones, under 95% being singletons. The sequencing used CD4+ or CD8+ T cells sorted from blood, collected in a trial of the OX40 agonist ivuxolimab. The origin of the receptors is an adult with an advanced solid tumor such as melanoma, head and neck, liver or kidney cancer.

The chain employs TRBV13 and TRBJ2-7; D is uncertain. With 2 bases removed from V and 7 bases from J, the gap between germline ends came to 15 bases. The CDR3 totals 14 residues. Germline CDR1 PRHDT, CDR2 FYEKMQ (reference sequence). The CDR3 nucleotides read TGTGCCAGCAGCTTAAAAGGAAGGTGGGAAGAGCAGTACTTC. Its translation: CASSLKGRWEEQYF.

The genes are TRBV13 and TRBJ2-2; D remains unclear. CDR3 length: 13 residues. Germline V gives CDR1 PRHDT, CDR2 FYEKMQ (reference sequence). V lost 3 bases and J 6 bases, leaving 8 bases between the germline ends. The CDR3 nucleotides read TGTGCCAGCAGCTTTAATTACGCCGGGGAGCTGTTTTTT. Translated, it gives CASSFNYAGELFF. The full variable domain, its missing parts supplied by reference TRBV13 and TRBJ2-2, is AAGVIQSPRHLIKEKRETATLKCYPIPRHDTVYWYQQGPGQDPQFLISFYEKMQSDKGSIPDRFSAQQFSDYHSELNMSSLELGDSALYFCASSFNYAGELFFGEGSRLTVL.

This clone was detected once. The chain joins TRBV7-2 to TRBJ1-1; D gene unclear. Germline V gives CDR1 SGHTA, CDR2 FQGNSA. The CDR3 sequence is 13 residues long. V lost 0 bases and J lost 3, with 5 bases in between. The CDR3 loop is CASSLAGDTEAFF. The DNA for the CDR3 is TGTGCCAGCAGCTTAGCCGGGGACACTGAAGCTTTCTTT.

The chain couples TRBV15 to TRBJ1-1, with 8 nucleotides matching TRBD1. CDR1 and CDR2 from the germline V gene are LNHNV and YYDKDF (reference sequence). The CDR3 extends over 18 amino acids. Trimming removed 1 base from V and 7 bases from J; junction bases left unmatched: 17. Written as DNA, the CDR3 is TGTGCCACCAGCAGAGGGTTTTTTGGACAGGGTCCTTTTGGTGAAGCTTTCTTT. Translating gives CATSRGFFGQGPFGEAFF.

V is TRBV19 and J is TRBJ2-5; TRBD1 is a possible D gene (5 bases). V shed 1 base and J shed 5 bases, with 11 bases lying between them. The length of the CDR3 is 14 residues. From germline, CDR1 is LNHDA and CDR2 SQIVND (reference sequence). CDR3 sequence: CASSIGPGWETQYF. The CDR3 nucleotides are TGTGCCAGTAGTATAGGGCCAGGGTGGGAGACCCAGTACTTC. Based on the CDR3 plus reference TRBV19 and TRBJ2-5, the full variable domain is DGGITQSPKYLFRKEGQNVTLSCEQNLNHDAMYWYRQDPGQGLRLIYYSQIVNDFQKGDIAEGYSVSREKKESFPLTVTSAQKNPTAFYLCASSIGPGWETQYFGPGTRLLVL.

The DNA of the CDR3 is TGTGCCAGCAGTCTCCAGGGAGATCGAAACTACGAGCAGTACTTC. Its protein product is CASSLQGDRNYEQYF. This chain connects TRBV6-5 to TRBJ2-7; D could derive from TRBD1 or TRBD2 (5 bases each). In germline, CDR1 is MNHEY, CDR2 SVGAGI. Between the trimmed V and J ends, which lost 5 bases and 3 bases, there was a span of 17 bases. The CDR3 has 15 residues.

The gene calls are TRBV9 and TRBJ2-1, with TRBD2 identical over 10 bases. Germline CDR1 is SGDLS and CDR2 is YYNGEE. The CDR3 runs to 14 residues. V gave up 3 bases and J gave up 6 bases; unmatched junction bases: 3. CDR3 DNA: TGTGCCAGCAGCGCCCTAGCGGGAGTCAATGAGCAGTTCTTC. This sequence encodes CASSALAGVNEQFF.

This clone turned up a few times. The chain employs TRBV21-1 and TRBJ1-5. TRBV21-1 is termed a pseudogene. This CDR3 has 16 residues. For the CDR3, the DNA is TGTGCCAGCAGCAAAGATCAGACGGAAAGCAATCAGCCCCAGCATTTT. It translates to CASSKDQTESNQPQHF.

This clone was found once. J is TRBJ2-7 and V is TRBV9; weak D call: TRBD2 (6 bases). Trimming removed 4 bases from V and 6 bases from J, with 17 bases in between. In germline, CDR1 is SGDLS, CDR2 YYNGEE. CDR3 size: 14 residues. As DNA, the CDR3 is TGTGCCAGCAGCCCGAGCGGGCCAGCTGGCGAGCAGTACTTC. Protein: CASSPSGPAGEQYF.

This clone came up once. V usage is TRBV11-2 and J usage is TRBJ2-7; D gene ambiguous. This CDR3 is 11 amino acids long. The V end was cut by 5 bases, the J end by 5 bases, with 7 bases between. In germline, CDR1 is SGHAT, CDR2 FQNNGV. In DNA, the CDR3 is TGTGCCAGCAGCCGGAGCCACGAGCAGTACTTC. The encoded protein is CASSRSHEQYF. The variable domain in full, completed from reference TRBV11-2 and TRBJ2-7, reads EAGVAQSPRYKIIEKRQSVAFWCNPISGHATLYWYQQILGQGPKLLIQFQNNGVVDDSQLPKDRFSAERLKGVDSTLKIQPAKLEDSAVYLCASSRSHEQYFGPGTRLTVT.

V is TRBV14 and J is TRBJ1-2; D ambiguous. Trimming pared 1 base from V and 5 bases from J, leaving 8 bases between. This CDR3 has 13 amino acids. Germline V CDR1 and CDR2: SGHDN, FVKESK. CDR3 sequence: CASSQGGYYGYTF. The CDR3 coding sequence is TGTGCCAGCAGCCAAGGAGGTTATTATGGCTACACCTTC.